The TCR beta chain under discussion was sequenced for a study of T-cell reconstitution after alpha-beta-depleted transplantation in children. Germline V CDR1 and CDR2: DFQATT, SNEGSKA (reference sequence). This CDR3 has 13 residues. V shed 2 bases and J shed 2 bases, with 10 bases lying between them. This clonotype was recorded many times. TCRbeta library preparation incorporated unique molecular identifiers. MiXCR was run by TCRdb on the PCR reads, yielding one entry per CDR3 protein. In the table there are roughly 590,000 distinct CDR3 sequences, approximately 16% of which are singletons. The sample was PBMCs from the stem cell graft donor, taken from the stem cell graft. This clonotype originated in a human donor who donated a stem cell graft to a child with acute myeloid leukemia. The chain couples TRBV20-1 to TRBJ2-7; D remains unclear. The CDR3 loop is CSARRQDTYEQYF. CDR3 bases: TGCAGTGCTAGACGCCAGGATACCTACGAGCAGTACTTC.